Presented here are 2 T cell receptor beta chains from one specimen sequenced in a study of cytomegalovirus exposure and HLA in healthy donors. Only in-frame clones appear in the TCRdb table, and some are missing; sequencing was by immunoSEQ multiplex PCR. The repertoire holds under 110,000 clones, about 88% seen once, with 1.5% to 2% in the top ten. The specimen was PBMCs. These receptors were obtained from a woman under 30 in good health and CMV-seropositive.

V usage is TRBV4-1 and J usage is TRBJ1-6, with D hard to call. V was shortened by 1 base and J by 6 bases, with 16 bases between the two germline ends. The CDR3 loop spans 17 amino acids. Germline CDR1 and CDR2: MGHRA and YSYEKL. CDR3 nucleotide sequence: TGCGCCAGCAGCCAAGCCCCTTCGGGAATTTCTAATTCACCCCTCCACTTT. It translates to CASSQAPSGISNSPLHF.

V usage is TRBV7-9 and J usage is TRBJ2-5, with D possibly being TRBD2 (6 bases). The V end lost 2 bases, the J end lost 1 base, and 11 bases lay between the germline ends. Germline loops: CDR1 SEHNR, CDR2 FQNEAQ (reference sequence). CDR3 length: 15 residues. DNA for the CDR3: TGTGCCAGCAGCTTATCTAGCGTTCCCCAAGAGACCCAGTACTTC. Translated, it gives CASSLSSVPQETQYF.